This TCR beta chain derives from a study of technical replicates of blood from a few donors. The germline gives CDR1 SGHRS, CDR2 YFSETQ. This CDR3 comprises 13 residues. V lost 7 bases and J lost 4; bases outside the gene matches: 5. Clones were sequenced by immunoSEQ multiplex PCR, and TCRdb holds only the in-frame ones, with some missing. This sample has 84,000 or so clones; around 94% occur once, and the top ten carry about 0.25%. This clone has a single count. The chain is built from TRBV5-1 and TRBJ2-5; 9 bases are shared with TRBD2. The sample taken for sequencing was T cells isolated from PBMCs. The sequence was obtained from a human donor in good health. This CDR3 is CASAGSGGETQYF. The CDR3 nucleotides are TGCGCCAGCGCGGGTAGCGGGGGAGAGACCCAGTACTTC. The full variable domain, with the rest looked up from reference TRBV5-1 and TRBJ2-5, is KAGVTQTPRYLIKTRGQQVTLSCSPISGHRSVSWYQQTPGQGLQFLFEYFSETQRNKGNFPGRFSGRQFSNSRSEMNVSTLELGDSALYLCASAGSGGETQYFGPGTRLLVL.